This TCR beta chain was identified in a study of CD8 T cells in ankylosing spondylitis. Per the germline V gene, CDR1 is ENHRY and CDR2 is SYGVKD. The length of the CDR3 is 16 residues. The germline V and J ends were trimmed by 2 bases and 6 bases, with 17 bases remaining between them. This clonotype was counted ten times or more. With molecular barcodes, quantitative 5'-RACE was used to make the TCR beta libraries. TCRdb re-called the 5' RACE reads through MiXCR, storing one row per CDR3 protein. The repertoire holds just over 150,000 distinct CDR3 sequences, 15% to 20% seen once, with over 7.5% in the top ten.

The sequencing input was blood, either unsorted or a sorted T cell fraction (not recorded which). This receptor was identified in a male donor with ankylosing spondylitis or in good health (not recorded which). This chain links TRBV10-3 with TRBJ2-1, with D possibly TRBD1 on 6 matching bases. CDR3 sequence reads: CAISEIQGIGGNEQFF. DNA of the CDR3: TGTGCCATCAGTGAGATCCAGGGGATCGGAGGCAATGAGCAGTTCTTC.